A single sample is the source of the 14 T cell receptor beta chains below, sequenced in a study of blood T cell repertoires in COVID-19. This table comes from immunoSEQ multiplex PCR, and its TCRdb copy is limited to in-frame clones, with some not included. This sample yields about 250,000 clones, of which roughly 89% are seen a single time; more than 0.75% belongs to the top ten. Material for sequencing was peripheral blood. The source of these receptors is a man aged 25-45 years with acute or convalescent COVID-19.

CDR3 amino acids: CASSDRDRPIDQPQHF. In DNA form, the CDR3 reads TGTGCCAGCAGTGACCGAGACAGGCCCATAGATCAGCCCCAGCATTTT. V and J are TRBV25-1 and TRBJ1-5, with D tentatively TRBD1 (6 bases). Per the germline V gene, CDR1 is MGHDK and CDR2 is SYGVNS. Trimming removed 3 bases at V and 5 bases at J, with 17 bases between. This CDR3 comprises 16 residues. Variable domain in full (rest from reference TRBV25-1 and TRBJ1-5): EADIYQTPRYLVIGTGKKITLECSQTMGHDKMYWYQQDPGMELHLIHYSYGVNSTEKGDLSSESTVSRIRTEHFPLTLESARPSHTSQYLCASSDRDRPIDQPQHFGDGTRLSIL.

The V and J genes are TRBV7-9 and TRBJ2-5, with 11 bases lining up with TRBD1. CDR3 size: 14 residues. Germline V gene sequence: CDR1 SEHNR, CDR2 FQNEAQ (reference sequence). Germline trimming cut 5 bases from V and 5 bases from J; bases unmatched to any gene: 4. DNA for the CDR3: TGTGCCAGCAGCATAGGGACAGGGGGTGAGACCCAGTACTTC. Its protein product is CASSIGTGGETQYF.

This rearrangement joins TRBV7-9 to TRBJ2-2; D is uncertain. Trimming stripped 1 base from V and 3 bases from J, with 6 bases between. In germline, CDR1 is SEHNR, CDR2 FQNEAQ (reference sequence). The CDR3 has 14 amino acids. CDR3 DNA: TGTGCCAGCAGCTTAGAATCATACACCGGGGAGCTGTTTTTT. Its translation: CASSLESYTGELFF.

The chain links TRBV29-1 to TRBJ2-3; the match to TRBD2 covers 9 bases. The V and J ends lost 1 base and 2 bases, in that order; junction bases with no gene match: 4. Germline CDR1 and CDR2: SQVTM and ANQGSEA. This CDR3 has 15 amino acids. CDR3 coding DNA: TGCAGCGTTGAAGGTCTAGCGGGGATCACAGATACGCAGTATTTT. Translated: CSVEGLAGITDTQYF.

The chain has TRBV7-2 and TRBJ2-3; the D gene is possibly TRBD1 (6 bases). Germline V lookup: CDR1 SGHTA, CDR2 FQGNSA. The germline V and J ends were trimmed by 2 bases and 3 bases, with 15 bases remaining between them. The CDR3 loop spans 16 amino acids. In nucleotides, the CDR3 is TGTGCCAGCAGCTTAAACAGGGTGACGACTACAGATACGCAGTATTTT. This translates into CASSLNRVTTTDTQYF. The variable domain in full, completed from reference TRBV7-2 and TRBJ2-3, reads GAGVSQSPSNKVTEKGKDVELRCDPISGHTALYWYRQSLGQGLEFLIYFQGNSAPDKSGLPSDRFSAERTGGSVSTLTIQRTQQEDSAVYLCASSLNRVTTTDTQYFGPGTRLTVL.

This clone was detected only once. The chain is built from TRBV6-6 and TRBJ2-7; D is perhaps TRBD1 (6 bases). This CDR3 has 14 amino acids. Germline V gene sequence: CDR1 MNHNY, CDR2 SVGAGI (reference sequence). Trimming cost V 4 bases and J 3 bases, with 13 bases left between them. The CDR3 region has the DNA TGTGCCAGCAGTTCGTCCGGACAGCTCTACGAGCAGTACTTC. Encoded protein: CASSSSGQLYEQYF.

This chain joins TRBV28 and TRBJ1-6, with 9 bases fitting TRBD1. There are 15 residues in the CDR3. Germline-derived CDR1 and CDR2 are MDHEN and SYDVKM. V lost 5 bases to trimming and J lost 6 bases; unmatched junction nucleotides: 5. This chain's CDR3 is CASSEDRGGNSPLHF. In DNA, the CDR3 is TGTGCCAGCAGTGAAGACAGGGGGGGTAATTCACCCCTCCACTTT.

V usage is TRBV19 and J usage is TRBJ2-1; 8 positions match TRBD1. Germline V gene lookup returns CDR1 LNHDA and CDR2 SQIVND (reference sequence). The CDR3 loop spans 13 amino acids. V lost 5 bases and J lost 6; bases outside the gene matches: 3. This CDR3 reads CASSQGAGNEQFF. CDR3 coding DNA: TGTGCCAGTAGTCAGGGGGCGGGCAATGAGCAGTTCTTC. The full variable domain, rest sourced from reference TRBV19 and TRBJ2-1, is DGGITQSPKYLFRKEGQNVTLSCEQNLNHDAMYWYRQDPGQGLRLIYYSQIVNDFQKGDIAEGYSVSREKKESFPLTVTSAQKNPTAFYLCASSQGAGNEQFFGPGTRLTVL.

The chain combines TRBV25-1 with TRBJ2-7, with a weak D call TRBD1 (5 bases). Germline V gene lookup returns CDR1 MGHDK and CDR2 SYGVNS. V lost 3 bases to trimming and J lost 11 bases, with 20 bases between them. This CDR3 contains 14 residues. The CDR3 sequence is CASSDYTGLPLKYF. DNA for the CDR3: TGTGCCAGCAGTGATTATACAGGTCTCCCTCTTAAGTACTTC.

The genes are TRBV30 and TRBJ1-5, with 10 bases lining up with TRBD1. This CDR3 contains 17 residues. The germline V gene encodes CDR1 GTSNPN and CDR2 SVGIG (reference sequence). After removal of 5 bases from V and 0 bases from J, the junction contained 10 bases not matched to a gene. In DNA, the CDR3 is TGTGCCTGGCGGAGACAGGGGGCGGTTTATAGCAATCAGCCCCAGCATTTT. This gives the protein CAWRRQGAVYSNQPQHF. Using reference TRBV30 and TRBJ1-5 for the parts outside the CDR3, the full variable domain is SQTIHQWPATLVQPVGSPLSLECTVEGTSNPNLYWYRQAAGRGLQLLFYSVGIGQISSEVPQNLSASRPQDRQFILSSKKLLLSDSGFYLCAWRRQGAVYSNQPQHFGDGTRLSIL.

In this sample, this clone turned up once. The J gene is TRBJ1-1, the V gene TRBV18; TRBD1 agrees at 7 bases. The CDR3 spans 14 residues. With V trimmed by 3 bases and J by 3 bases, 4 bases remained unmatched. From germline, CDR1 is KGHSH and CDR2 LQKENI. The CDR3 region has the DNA TGTGCCAGCTCACCCCCGACAGGGCACACTGAAGCTTTCTTT. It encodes CASSPPTGHTEAFF.

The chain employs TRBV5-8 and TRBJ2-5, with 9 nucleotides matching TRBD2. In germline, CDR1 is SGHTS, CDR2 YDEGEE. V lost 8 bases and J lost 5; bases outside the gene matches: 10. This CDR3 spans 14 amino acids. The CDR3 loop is CARGQRGVHETQYF. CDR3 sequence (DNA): TGTGCCAGAGGCCAGCGGGGGGTTCACGAGACCCAGTACTTC.

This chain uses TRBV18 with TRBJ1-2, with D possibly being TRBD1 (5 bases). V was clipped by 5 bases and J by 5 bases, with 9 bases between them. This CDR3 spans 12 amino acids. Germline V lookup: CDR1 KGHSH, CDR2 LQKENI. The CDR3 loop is CASSADRYGYTF. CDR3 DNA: TGTGCCAGCTCAGCAGACAGATATGGCTACACCTTC.

The CDR3 sequence: CASSLGGGGRDTEAFF. The CDR3 bases are TGCGCCAGCAGCTTGGGGGGCGGGGGAAGGGACACTGAAGCTTTCTTT. This chain joins TRBV5-1 and TRBJ1-1, with D possibly matching TRBD1 (5 bases). V gave up 0 bases and J gave up 3 bases, with 15 bases separating them. Germline values: CDR1 SGHRS, CDR2 YFSETQ. The CDR3 has 16 residues.